These 5 T cell receptor beta chains share one sample of origin, sequenced in a study of blood T cell repertoires in COVID-19. Sequencing used immunoSEQ multiplex PCR; TCRdb keeps in-frame clones, though not all of them. The sample contains tens of thousands of clones, about four fifths of which appear only once. The material sequenced was peripheral blood. The origin of the receptors is a woman in her sixties or seventies with acute or convalescent COVID-19.

The chain is built from TRBV2 and TRBJ2-5, with no clear D. The CDR3 runs 12 residues. Germline CDR1 SNHLY, CDR2 FYNNEI. Trimming took 4 bases from V and 5 from J, leaving 8 bases between them. CDR3 residues: CASSGTRETQYF. CDR3 bases: TGTGCCAGCAGTGGTACGCGGGAGACCCAGTACTTC.

This rearrangement joins TRBV9 to TRBJ1-2; 9 bases line up with TRBD1. Germline CDR1 SGDLS, CDR2 YYNGEE. Unmatched junction bases numbered 4, after V lost 4 bases and J lost 0 bases. The CDR3 runs 15 residues. In DNA form, the CDR3 reads TGTGCCAGCAGCATAAGACAGGGGGCTAACTATGGCTACACCTTC. Its protein product is CASSIRQGANYGYTF. The complete variable domain, with remaining parts taken from reference TRBV9 and TRBJ1-2, reads DSGVTQTPKHLITATGQRVTLRCSPRSGDLSVYWYQQSLDQGLQFLIQYYNGEERAKGNILERFSAQQFPDLHSELNLSSLELGDSALYFCASSIRQGANYGYTFGSGTRLTVV.

The chain has TRBV11-2 and TRBJ2-1, with 9 bases fitting TRBD2. The CDR3 loop spans 15 amino acids. V lost 1 base and J lost 15; bases outside the gene matches: 13. The germline V gene encodes CDR1 SGHAT and CDR2 FQNNGV. DNA of the CDR3: TGTGCCAGCAGCTTAGTGGGGACTAGCCGAGGGGAATCGTTCTTC. It translates to CASSLVGTSRGESFF.

The chain joins TRBV7-8 to TRBJ2-6; tentative D call: TRBD2 (5 bases). V dropped 1 base and J dropped 3 bases, with 7 bases sitting between them. The germline gives CDR1 SGHVS, CDR2 FQNEAQ. The CDR3 consists of 15 residues. The CDR3 protein is CASSLGRGGANVLTF. In nucleotides, the CDR3 is TGTGCCAGCAGCTTAGGTCGGGGTGGGGCCAACGTCCTGACTTTC.

The table lists this clone with a count of one. The chain combines TRBV7-8 with TRBJ2-3; D unclear. CDR3 length: 14 residues. Trimming shortened V by 8 bases and J by 2 bases, and 14 bases separated the two germline ends. CDR1 SGHVS and CDR2 FQNEAQ come from the germline V gene. The CDR3 here is CASRLISSTDTQYF. The CDR3 DNA reads as TGTGCCAGCCGACTGATCAGCTCCACAGATACGCAGTATTTT.